These 6 T cell receptor beta chains originate from one sample sequenced in a study of shared clonotypes between healthy human individuals. It was CD45RO-negative cells, positively selected for CCR7, that made up naive CD8 cells, with terminally differentiated effector memory CD45RA+ cells excluded. Produced via immunoSEQ multiplex PCR; TCRdb's table is partial and in-frame only. The sample has nearly 600,000 clones; over 95% are singletons. The sequenced sample was naive CD8+ T cells sorted from blood. These receptors all come from a woman in her twenties or thirties in good health.

The chain has TRBV9 and TRBJ1-3; D gene uncertain. The germline V gene encodes CDR1 SGDLS and CDR2 YYNGEE. The CDR3 consists of 15 residues. The germline V and J ends were trimmed by 0 bases and 1 base, with 8 bases remaining between them. DNA for the CDR3: TGTGCCAGCAGCGTAGGGGAACAGTCTGGAAACACCATATATTTT. It encodes CASSVGEQSGNTIYF.

This chain links TRBV19 with TRBJ1-1; D unclear. Germline-derived CDR1 and CDR2 are LNHDA and SQIVND (reference sequence). V was shortened by 6 bases and J by 1 base, with 15 bases between the two germline ends. CDR3 length: 15 residues. The CDR3 coding sequence is TGTGCCAGTAGGAGCGTCAGGACCGCGAACACTGAAGCTTTCTTT. It codes for CASRSVRTANTEAFF. Based on the CDR3 plus reference TRBV19 and TRBJ1-1, the full variable domain is DGGITQSPKYLFRKEGQNVTLSCEQNLNHDAMYWYRQDPGQGLRLIYYSQIVNDFQKGDIAEGYSVSREKKESFPLTVTSAQKNPTAFYLCASRSVRTANTEAFFGQGTRLTVV.

The chain couples TRBV28 to TRBJ2-2; possibly TRBD2 for D (5 bases). V dropped 7 bases and J dropped 6 bases, with 15 bases sitting between them. This CDR3 comprises 14 residues. Germline V gene sequence: CDR1 MDHEN, CDR2 SYDVKM. CDR3 protein: CASTLGVDAGELFF. The CDR3 DNA reads TGTGCCAGCACTTTGGGAGTTGACGCCGGGGAGCTGTTTTTT.

The V gene is TRBV18, the J gene TRBJ1-1, with D possibly matching TRBD1 (5 bases). This CDR3 is built from 18 residues. The V gene lost 3 bases and the J gene lost 2 bases, with 22 bases spanning the gap. Germline values: CDR1 KGHSH, CDR2 LQKENI. The CDR3 DNA reads TGTGCCAGCTCACCCACCCGCACCGACTTAGGGGTTAACACTGAAGCTTTCTTT. Amino acids: CASSPTRTDLGVNTEAFF.

In regard to this clone: This sample includes further DNA sequences coding for the same CDR3. The chain recombines TRBV5-4 with TRBJ2-5; D is ambiguous. V lost 0 bases and J lost 5, with 8 bases in between. The CDR3 contains 13 residues. Germline values: CDR1 SGHNT, CDR2 YYREEE (reference sequence). The CDR3 region is CASSLEASETQYF. CDR3 coding DNA: TGTGCCAGCAGCTTGGAGGCTTCCGAGACCCAGTACTTC.

CDR3: CATSRVLGGVGNIQYF. The CDR3 DNA sequence: TGTGCCACCAGCAGAGTACTGGGGGGAGTGGGAAACATTCAGTACTTC. The chain joins TRBV15 to TRBJ2-4; possibly TRBD2 for D (6 bases). V gave up 1 base and J gave up 6 bases, with 16 bases separating them. The CDR3 runs to 16 residues. CDR1 LNHNV and CDR2 YYDKDF come from the germline V gene (reference sequence).